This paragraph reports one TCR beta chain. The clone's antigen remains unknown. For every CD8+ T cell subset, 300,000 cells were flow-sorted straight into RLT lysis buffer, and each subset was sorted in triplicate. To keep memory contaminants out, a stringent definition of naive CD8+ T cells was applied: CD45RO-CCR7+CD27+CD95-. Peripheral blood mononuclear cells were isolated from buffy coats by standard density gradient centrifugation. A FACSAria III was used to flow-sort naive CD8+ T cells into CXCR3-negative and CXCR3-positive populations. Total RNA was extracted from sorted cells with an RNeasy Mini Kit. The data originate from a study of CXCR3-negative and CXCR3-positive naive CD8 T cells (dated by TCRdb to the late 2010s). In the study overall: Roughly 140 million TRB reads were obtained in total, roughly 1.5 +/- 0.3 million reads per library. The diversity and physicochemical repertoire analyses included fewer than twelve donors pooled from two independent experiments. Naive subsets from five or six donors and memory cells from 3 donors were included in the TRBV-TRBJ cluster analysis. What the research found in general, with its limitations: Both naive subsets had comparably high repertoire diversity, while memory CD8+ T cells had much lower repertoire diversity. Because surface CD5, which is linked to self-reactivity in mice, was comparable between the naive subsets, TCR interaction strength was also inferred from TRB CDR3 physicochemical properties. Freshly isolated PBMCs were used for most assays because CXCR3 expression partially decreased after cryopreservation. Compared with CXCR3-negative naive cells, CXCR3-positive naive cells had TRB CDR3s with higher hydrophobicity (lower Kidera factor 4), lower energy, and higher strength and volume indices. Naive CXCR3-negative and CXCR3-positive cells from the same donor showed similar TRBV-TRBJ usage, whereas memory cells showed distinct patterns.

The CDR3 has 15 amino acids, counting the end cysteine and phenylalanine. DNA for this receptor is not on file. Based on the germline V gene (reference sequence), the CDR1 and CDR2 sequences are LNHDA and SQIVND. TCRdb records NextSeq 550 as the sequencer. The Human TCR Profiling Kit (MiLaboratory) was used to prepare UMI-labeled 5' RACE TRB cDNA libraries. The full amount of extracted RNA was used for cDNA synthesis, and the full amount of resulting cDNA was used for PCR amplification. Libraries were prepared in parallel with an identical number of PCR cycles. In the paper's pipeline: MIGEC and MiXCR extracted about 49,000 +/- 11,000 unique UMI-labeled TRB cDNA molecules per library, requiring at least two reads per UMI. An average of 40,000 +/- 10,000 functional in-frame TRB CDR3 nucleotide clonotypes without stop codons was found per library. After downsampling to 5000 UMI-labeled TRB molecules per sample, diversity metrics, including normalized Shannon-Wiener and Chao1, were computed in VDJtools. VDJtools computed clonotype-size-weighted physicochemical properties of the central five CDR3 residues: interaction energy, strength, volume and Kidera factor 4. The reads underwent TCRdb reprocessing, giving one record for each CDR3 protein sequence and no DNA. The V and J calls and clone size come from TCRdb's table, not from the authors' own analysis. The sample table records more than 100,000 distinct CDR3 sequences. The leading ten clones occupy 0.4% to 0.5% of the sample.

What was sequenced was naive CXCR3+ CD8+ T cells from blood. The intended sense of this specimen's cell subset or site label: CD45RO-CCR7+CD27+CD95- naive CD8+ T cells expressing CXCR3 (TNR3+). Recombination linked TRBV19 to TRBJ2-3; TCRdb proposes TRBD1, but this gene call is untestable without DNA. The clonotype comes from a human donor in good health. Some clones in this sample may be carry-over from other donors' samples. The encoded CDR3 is CASSNAMRGTDTQYF. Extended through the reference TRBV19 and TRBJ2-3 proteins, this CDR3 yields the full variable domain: DGGITQSPKYLFRKEGQNVTLSCEQNLNHDAMYWYRQDPGQGLRLIYYSQIVNDFQKGDIAEGYSVSREKKESFPLTVTSAQKNPTAFYLCASSNAMRGTDTQYFGPGTRLTVL.